These T cell receptor beta chains were read from a single sample in a study of TIL therapy for anti-PD-1-resistant metastatic lung cancer. TCRdb's copy holds only in-frame clones and misses some; the assay was immunoSEQ multiplex PCR. The sample contains tens of thousands of clones, 69% of which appear only once. This specimen consisted of blood, obtained at baseline. These receptors were taken from a person aged 25-85 years with non-small cell lung cancer. Each CDR3 is given without its conserved first and last residue. Each record gives: J gene, clone size, V gene, CDR3 protein. Only part of the rows carry a size: once, few, many, or a class if the clone is expanded.

j_gene: TRBJ1-6
abundance: .
v_gene: TRBV5-1
CDR3aa: ASSFIMASDSPLH

j_gene: TRBJ2-1
abundance: .
v_gene: TRBV4-1
CDR3aa: ASSQVPSGGYNEQF

j_gene: TRBJ2-1
abundance: .
v_gene: TRBV9
CDR3aa: ASSVSGGTYNEQF

j_gene: TRBJ2-1
abundance: .
v_gene: TRBV7-9
CDR3aa: ASSLENWGNEQF

j_gene: TRBJ2-7
abundance: few
v_gene: TRBV6-6
CDR3aa: ATTRDRDYEQY

j_gene: TRBJ2-1
abundance: .
v_gene: TRBV5-1
CDR3aa: ASANRTSGAHEQF

j_gene: TRBJ2-7
abundance: once
v_gene: TRBV10-2
CDR3aa: ASSDSGLALDEQY

j_gene: TRBJ1-6
abundance: few
v_gene: TRBV11-2
CDR3aa: ASSDTGFNSPLH

j_gene: TRBJ2-3
abundance: few
v_gene: TRBV5-1
CDR3aa: ASSLASQGGLNTDTQY

j_gene: TRBJ2-3
abundance: .
v_gene: TRBV5-1
CDR3aa: ASSQTSSTDTQY

j_gene: TRBJ1-1
abundance: .
v_gene: TRBV10-3
CDR3aa: AIRFSDLYTEAF